Presented here are 18 T cell receptor beta chains from one specimen sequenced in a study of cytomegalovirus exposure and HLA in healthy donors. With 60 Vbeta and 13 Jbeta primers, the PCR was carried out. Profiled with immunoSEQ multiplex PCR; TCRdb holds only in-frame clones, not every one. The data hold about 140,000 clones, with 77% observed a single time. The material sequenced was PBMCs. The origin of the receptors is a woman aged 45-60 years in good health and CMV-seronegative.

The V and J genes are TRBV13 and TRBJ2-4, with a tentative D call TRBD2 (7 bases). The CDR3 consists of 17 residues. From germline, CDR1 is PRHDT and CDR2 FYEKMQ (reference sequence). The V and J ends lost 5 bases and 8 bases respectively, with 25 bases between them. CDR3 region: CASSHRGGPEGVHIQYF. The CDR3 DNA is TGTGCCAGCAGCCATAGGGGGGGCCCTGAGGGAGTACACATTCAGTACTTC.

Concerning this clone: This same CDR3 is encoded by further DNA sequences in the sample. V and J are TRBV2 and TRBJ2-5; 7 bases align to TRBD2. CDR1 SNHLY and CDR2 FYNNEI come from the germline V gene. After removal of 6 bases from V and 5 bases from J, the junction contained 15 bases not matched to a gene. The CDR3 sequence is 16 residues long. The CDR3 sequence is CASRNRERVGGETQYF. CDR3 sequence (DNA): TGTGCCAGCAGAAACCGGGAAAGGGTGGGGGGGGAGACCCAGTACTTC.

With regard to this clone: The junction departs from the called germline gene at one end, perhaps through a read error. This chain joins TRBV7-7 and TRBJ2-5, with D possibly matching TRBD2 (6 bases). Germline-derived CDR1 and CDR2 are SSHAT and FNYEAQ (reference sequence). The CDR3 runs to 15 residues. Here the CDR3 reads CASSLVGTSRETQYF. CDR3 sequence (DNA): TGTGCTAGCAGCTTAGTAGGAACTAGCAGGGAGACCCAGTACTTC.

The chain is built from TRBV11-2 and TRBJ1-1, with 7 bases aligning to TRBD1. Per the germline V gene, CDR1 is SGHAT and CDR2 is FQNNGV. With V trimmed by 5 bases and J by 1 base, 4 bases remained unmatched. The CDR3 runs 14 residues. This CDR3 reads CASSGWTGNTEAFF. CDR3 coding DNA: TGTGCCAGCAGCGGGTGGACAGGGAACACTGAAGCTTTCTTT.

V is TRBV5-6 and J is TRBJ2-3; a possible D gene is TRBD2 (6 bases). Germline V lookup: CDR1 SGHDT, CDR2 YYEEEE. V shed 2 bases and J shed 4 bases, with 11 bases lying between them. The CDR3 is 14 amino acids. The CDR3 DNA follows: TGTGCCAGCAGCTTTCTATCGGGAGCAGATACGCAGTATTTT. Its translation: CASSFLSGADTQYF.

This clone was counted once. This chain uses TRBV2 with TRBJ2-7, with TRBD1 identical over 7 bases. The junction had 11 bases not matched to a gene; V was cut back by 8 bases and J by 4 bases. Germline V gene sequence: CDR1 SNHLY, CDR2 FYNNEI. The CDR3 has 14 residues. The CDR3 loop is CASDRVEVGYEQYF. CDR3 DNA: TGTGCCAGCGACAGGGTAGAAGTTGGGTACGAGCAGTACTTC.

V usage is TRBV11-3 and J usage is TRBJ2-1, with D uncertain. V was trimmed by 1 base and J by 1 base, leaving 5 bases between them. The CDR3 runs to 14 residues. The V gene's germline CDR1 is SGHNT and CDR2 YENEEA. CDR3 sequence: CASSLGRSYNEQFF. The DNA for the CDR3 is TGTGCCAGCAGCTTAGGCAGGTCCTACAATGAGCAGTTCTTC.

V and J are TRBV27 and TRBJ1-3, with D hard to call. V lost 6 bases to trimming and J lost 4 bases, with 13 bases between them. The CDR3 runs to 14 residues. The V gene's germline CDR1 is MNHEY and CDR2 SMNVEV (reference sequence). In DNA form, the CDR3 reads TGTGCCAGCAGAAGAGGCCGAGGGGGAAACACCATATATTTT. This gives the protein CASRRGRGGNTIYF.

This clone was observed a few times. J is TRBJ2-2 and V is TRBV4-2; 9 bases line up with TRBD2. Unmatched junction bases numbered 0, after V lost 0 bases and J lost 4 bases. Germline V gene data show CDR1 as LGHNA and CDR2 as YNFKEQ. The CDR3 totals 15 residues. CDR3 region: CASSQEAGGTGELFF. CDR3 in DNA: TGTGCCAGCAGCCAAGAAGCGGGGGGCACCGGGGAGCTGTTTTTT.

The chain has TRBV19 and TRBJ2-1, with 12 bases lining up with TRBD2. Germline V gene data show CDR1 as LNHDA and CDR2 as SQIVND (reference sequence). With 5 bases clipped from V and 5 bases from J, the junction kept 10 bases outside the gene matches. There are 17 residues in the CDR3. The CDR3: CASSLSRGLAGDNEQFF. As DNA, the CDR3 is TGTGCCAGTAGTCTGTCCCGGGGACTAGCGGGCGACAATGAGCAGTTCTTC.

This clone appeared a few times. This chain connects TRBV15 to TRBJ2-2, with 7 nucleotides matching TRBD1. Germline values: CDR1 LNHNV, CDR2 YYDKDF (reference sequence). Unmatched junction bases numbered 0, after V lost 8 bases and J lost 0 bases. The CDR3 extends over 13 amino acids. The CDR3 region is CATGTANTGELFF. CDR3 in DNA: TGTGCCACCGGGACAGCGAACACCGGGGAGCTGTTTTTT.

This clone occurred once. This rearrangement joins TRBV4-1 to TRBJ1-3; TRBD1 is a possible D gene (5 bases). This CDR3 has 15 residues. The V gene's germline CDR1 is MGHRA and CDR2 YSYEKL. V lost 0 bases, J lost 4 bases, and 10 bases lay in between. CDR3 sequence: CASSQDQGSGNTIYF. CDR3 coding DNA: TGCGCCAGCAGCCAAGATCAGGGCAGCGGAAACACCATATATTTT.

The rearrangement joins TRBV28 to TRBJ1-1; tentative D call: TRBD1 (5 bases). V lost 7 bases and J lost 4, with 22 bases in between. Germline loops: CDR1 MDHEN, CDR2 SYDVKM. The length of the CDR3 is 16 residues. CDR3 nucleotide sequence: TGTGCCAGCAACCGATTTAGGGGTGCCTCGGGCACTGAAGCTTTCTTT. Translating gives CASNRFRGASGTEAFF.

CDR3 region: CASSTDRGLNQPQHF. Written as DNA, the CDR3 is TGTGCCAGCAGCACCGACAGGGGGCTCAATCAGCCCCAGCATTTT. The chain employs TRBV6-5 and TRBJ1-5, with 10 bases lining up with TRBD1. Per the germline V gene, CDR1 is MNHEY and CDR2 is SVGAGI. The CDR3 contains 15 residues. V lost 6 bases and J lost 3; bases outside the gene matches: 5.

This clone has more than one count but fewer than ten. The genes are TRBV6-5 and TRBJ2-3, with a tentative D call TRBD1 (6 bases). This CDR3 region has 14 residues. Trimming removed 5 bases from V and 1 base from J, with 10 bases in between. Germline values: CDR1 MNHEY, CDR2 SVGAGI. In nucleotides, the CDR3 is TGTGCCAGCAGTGAGGGGGATCGCACAGATACGCAGTATTTT. It codes for CASSEGDRTDTQYF.

This rearrangement joins TRBV5-1 to TRBJ2-5, with D possibly matching TRBD1 (5 bases). Deletions cut 0 bases from V and 5 bases from J, with 8 bases between. Germline values: CDR1 SGHRS, CDR2 YFSETQ. The CDR3 consists of 13 residues. The CDR3 DNA follows: TGCGCCAGCAGCTTGGATAGGGGTGAGACCCAGTACTTC. Its protein product is CASSLDRGETQYF.

The rearrangement uses TRBV6-1 and TRBJ1-6, with D possibly TRBD1 on 6 matching bases. Per germline, CDR1 MNHNS and CDR2 SASEGT. This CDR3 has 14 residues. Trimming removed 2 bases at V and 10 bases at J, with 12 bases between. The CDR3 DNA follows: TGTGCCAGCAGTGAAAAGGGGGATCGGTCACCCCTCCACTTT. Protein product: CASSEKGDRSPLHF.

The gene calls are TRBV5-1 and TRBJ1-2; D is possibly TRBD1 (5 bases). This CDR3 is built from 14 residues. The V gene lost 1 base and the J gene lost 2 bases, with 9 bases spanning the gap. CDR1 is SGHRS and CDR2 is YFSETQ in the germline V gene. This chain's CDR3 is CASSLYGGNYGYTF. DNA for the CDR3: TGCGCCAGCAGCTTGTATGGGGGGAACTATGGCTACACCTTC.